This TCR beta chain comes out of a study of blood T cell repertoires in COVID-19. Turning to the study itself: T cells, B-cell-depleted T cells, or PBMCs supplied cDNA or gDNA.

TCRdb's copy holds only in-frame clones and misses some; the assay was immunoSEQ multiplex PCR. The sample has about 480,000 clones; 70% to 90% are singletons. Unmatched junction bases numbered 4, after V lost 0 bases and J lost 9 bases. Germline V CDR1 and CDR2: SNHLY, FYNNEI. CDR3 length equals 14 residues. The receptor's source is a woman aged 18-29 years with acute COVID-19. V and J are TRBV2 and TRBJ1-5; 8 bases agree with TRBD1. The sequenced material came from PBMCs or T cells enriched from blood (not recorded which). Here the CDR3 reads CASSEADRVWPQHF. The CDR3 DNA sequence: TGTGCCAGCAGTGAAGCGGACAGGGTATGGCCCCAGCATTTT.